This TCR beta chain was sequenced during a study of blood T cells in healthy people across ages. Study-level background: For every two T cells, template switching captured about one barcoded beta molecule. Study observations and caveats: TCR beta diversity tracked closely with naive T cell percentage. Older individuals had lower TCR beta diversity per million T cells (the decline was roughly linear).

A note on this clonotype: Its antigen is as yet unknown.

For the second PCR, which ran for about 6 to 11 cycles, a sample-barcoded 5' primer and a J-beta primer mix were used. TCRdb re-called the 5' RACE reads with MiXCR, one entry per CDR3 protein. The repertoire holds about 570,000 distinct CDR3 sequences, 25% to 30% seen once, with less than 20% in the top ten. All donors came from Russia, were Caucasian and healthy, and spanned ages roughly 6 to 100. This sequence originates from a woman in her sixties or seventies in good health. The specimen was blood.

DNA for the CDR3: TGTGCCAGCAGATCCGGGCCGCGATTGGGGAACACCGGGGAGCTGTTTTTT. Amino acids: CASRSGPRLGNTGELFF. This rearrangement joins TRBV12-3 or TRBV12-4 to TRBJ2-2; no clear D. The CDR3 runs to 17 residues. The ends were cut back, 6 bases at V and 1 base at J, with 18 bases in the middle.